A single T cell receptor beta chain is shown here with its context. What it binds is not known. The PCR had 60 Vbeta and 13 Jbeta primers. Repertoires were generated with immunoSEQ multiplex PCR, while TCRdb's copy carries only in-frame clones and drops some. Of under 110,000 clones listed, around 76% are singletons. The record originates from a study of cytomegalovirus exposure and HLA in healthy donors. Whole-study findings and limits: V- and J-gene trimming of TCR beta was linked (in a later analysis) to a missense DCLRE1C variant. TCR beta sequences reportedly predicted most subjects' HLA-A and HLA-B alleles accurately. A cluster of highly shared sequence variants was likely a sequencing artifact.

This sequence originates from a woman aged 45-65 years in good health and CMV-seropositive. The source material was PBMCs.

DNA of the CDR3: TGTGCCAGCAGTTTGCAGGGCCCCGGGAGGGTCACTGAAGCTTTCTTT. It yields the protein CASSLQGPGRVTEAFF. The chain uses TRBV28 and TRBJ1-1; tentative D call: TRBD1 (5 bases). This CDR3 spans 16 amino acids. Germline CDR1 reads MDHEN; CDR2 reads SYDVKM. The germline V and J ends were trimmed by 3 bases and 4 bases, with 18 bases remaining between them.